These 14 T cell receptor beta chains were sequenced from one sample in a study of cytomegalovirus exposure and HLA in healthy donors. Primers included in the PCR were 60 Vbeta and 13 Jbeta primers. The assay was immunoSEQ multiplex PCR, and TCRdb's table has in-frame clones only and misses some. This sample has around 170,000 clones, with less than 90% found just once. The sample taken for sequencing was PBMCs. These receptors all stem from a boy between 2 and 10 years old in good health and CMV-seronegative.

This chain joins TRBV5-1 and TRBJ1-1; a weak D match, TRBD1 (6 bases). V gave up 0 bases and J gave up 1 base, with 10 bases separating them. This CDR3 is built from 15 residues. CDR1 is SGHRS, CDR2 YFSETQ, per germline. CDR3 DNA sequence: TGCGCCAGCAGCTTGGAAGGCAGGGGGAACACTGAAGCTTTCTTT. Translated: CASSLEGRGNTEAFF.

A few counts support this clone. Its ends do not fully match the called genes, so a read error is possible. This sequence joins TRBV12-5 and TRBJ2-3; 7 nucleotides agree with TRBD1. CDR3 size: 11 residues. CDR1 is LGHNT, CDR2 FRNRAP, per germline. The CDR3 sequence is CASARRQGLDF. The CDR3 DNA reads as TGTGCTAGTGCCCGAAGACAGGGTTTGGATTTT.

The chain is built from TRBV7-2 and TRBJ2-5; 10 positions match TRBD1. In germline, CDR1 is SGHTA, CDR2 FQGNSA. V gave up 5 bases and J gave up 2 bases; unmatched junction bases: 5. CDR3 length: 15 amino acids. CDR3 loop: CASSRGTGEQETQYF. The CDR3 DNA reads TGTGCCAGCAGCCGAGGGACAGGGGAACAAGAGACCCAGTACTTC. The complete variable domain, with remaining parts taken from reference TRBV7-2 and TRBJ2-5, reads GAGVSQSPSNKVTEKGKDVELRCDPISGHTALYWYRQSLGQGLEFLIYFQGNSAPDKSGLPSDRFSAERTGGSVSTLTIQRTQQEDSAVYLCASSRGTGEQETQYFGPGTRLLVL.

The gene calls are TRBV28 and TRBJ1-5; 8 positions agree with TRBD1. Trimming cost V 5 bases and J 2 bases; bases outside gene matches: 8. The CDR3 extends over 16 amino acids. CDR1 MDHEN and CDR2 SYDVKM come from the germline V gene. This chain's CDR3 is CASSIYRGSGNQPQHF. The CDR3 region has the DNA TGTGCCAGCAGTATCTACAGGGGGTCGGGCAATCAGCCCCAGCATTTT.

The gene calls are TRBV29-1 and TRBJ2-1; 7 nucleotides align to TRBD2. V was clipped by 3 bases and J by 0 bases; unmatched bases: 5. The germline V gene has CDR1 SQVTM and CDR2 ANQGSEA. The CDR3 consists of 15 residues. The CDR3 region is CSVEASGSSYNEQFF. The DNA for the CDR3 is TGCAGCGTTGAGGCTAGCGGTAGCTCCTACAATGAGCAGTTCTTC.

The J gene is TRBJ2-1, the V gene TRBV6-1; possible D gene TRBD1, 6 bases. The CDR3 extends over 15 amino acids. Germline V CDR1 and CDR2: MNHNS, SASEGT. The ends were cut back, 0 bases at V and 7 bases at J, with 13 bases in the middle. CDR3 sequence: CASSEAAQGMNEQFF. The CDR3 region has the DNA TGTGCCAGCAGTGAAGCGGCCCAGGGGATGAATGAGCAGTTCTTC.

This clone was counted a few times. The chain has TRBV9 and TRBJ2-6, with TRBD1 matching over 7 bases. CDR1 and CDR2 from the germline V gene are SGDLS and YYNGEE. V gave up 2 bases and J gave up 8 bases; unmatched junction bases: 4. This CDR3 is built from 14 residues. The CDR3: CASSVQGDSNVLTF. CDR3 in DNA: TGTGCCAGCAGCGTGCAGGGGGATTCCAACGTCCTGACTTTC.

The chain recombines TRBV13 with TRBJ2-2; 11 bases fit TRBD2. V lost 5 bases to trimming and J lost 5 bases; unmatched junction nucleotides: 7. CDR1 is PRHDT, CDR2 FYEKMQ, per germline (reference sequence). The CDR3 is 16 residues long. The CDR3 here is CASSLPSGRWTGELFF. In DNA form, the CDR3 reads TGTGCCAGCAGCCTACCTAGCGGGAGGTGGACCGGGGAGCTGTTTTTT.

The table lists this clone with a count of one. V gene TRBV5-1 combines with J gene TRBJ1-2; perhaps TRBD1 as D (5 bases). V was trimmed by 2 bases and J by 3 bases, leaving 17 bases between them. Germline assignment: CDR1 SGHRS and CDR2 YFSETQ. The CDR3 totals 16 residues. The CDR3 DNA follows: TGCGCCAGCAGCTTAACTTCAGGACACGGAGACTATGGCTACACCTTC. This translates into CASSLTSGHGDYGYTF.

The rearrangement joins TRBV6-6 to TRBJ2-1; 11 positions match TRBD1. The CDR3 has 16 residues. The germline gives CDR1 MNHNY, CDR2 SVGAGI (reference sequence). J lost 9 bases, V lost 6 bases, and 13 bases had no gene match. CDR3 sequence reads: CASRRSGTGGKGEQFF. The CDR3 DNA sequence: TGTGCCAGCAGGCGCTCGGGGACAGGGGGAAAAGGTGAGCAGTTCTTC.

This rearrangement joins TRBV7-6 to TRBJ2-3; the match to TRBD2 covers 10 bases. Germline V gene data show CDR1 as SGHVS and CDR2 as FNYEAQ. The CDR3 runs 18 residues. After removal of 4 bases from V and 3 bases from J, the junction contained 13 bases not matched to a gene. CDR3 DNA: TGTGCCAGCAGCTCAATAGGGGCCCTAGCGGGAGTTACAGATACGCAGTATTTT. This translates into CASSSIGALAGVTDTQYF.

CDR3 nucleotide sequence: TGTGCCAGCAGTTATGGGCTCAATCAGCCCCAGCATTTT. Translated: CASSYGLNQPQHF. V and J are TRBV27 and TRBJ1-5; D gene uncertain. Germline CDR1 MNHEY, CDR2 SMNVEV (reference sequence). CDR3 length equals 13 residues. The V end lost 4 bases, the J end lost 3 bases, and 7 bases lay between the germline ends.

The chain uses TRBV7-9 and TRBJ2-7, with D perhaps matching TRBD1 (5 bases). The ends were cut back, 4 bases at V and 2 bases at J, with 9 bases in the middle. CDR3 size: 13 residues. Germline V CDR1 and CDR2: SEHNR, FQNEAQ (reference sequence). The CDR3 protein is CASSSDNPYEQYF. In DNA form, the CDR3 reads TGTGCCAGCAGCTCGGACAACCCCTACGAGCAGTACTTC. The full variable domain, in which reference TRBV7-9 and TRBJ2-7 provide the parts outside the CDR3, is DTGVSQNPRHKITKRGQNVTFRCDPISEHNRLYWYRQTLGQGPEFLTYFQNEAQLEKSRLLSDRFSAERPKGSFSTLEIQRTEQGDSAMYLCASSSDNPYEQYFGPGTRLTVT.

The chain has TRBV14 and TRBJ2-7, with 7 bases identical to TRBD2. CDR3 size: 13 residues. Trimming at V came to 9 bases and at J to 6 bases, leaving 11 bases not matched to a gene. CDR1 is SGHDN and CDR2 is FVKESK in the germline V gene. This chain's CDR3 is CASPRGDLREQYF. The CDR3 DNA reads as TGTGCCAGTCCCCGGGGGGACCTACGCGAGCAGTACTTC.